The 18 T cell receptor beta chains reported below all come from one sample, sequenced in a study of multiple sclerosis patients with progressive multifocal leukoencephalopathy. Indicated time point: before natalizumab initiation. The repertoire was sequenced with immunoSEQ multiplex PCR; TCRdb's copy has only in-frame clones and lacks some. Counted here are under 40,000 clones, 92% occurring once; the ten biggest clones make up about 1.8%. The sample was PBMCs. The receptors were gathered from a man between 25 and 39 years old with multiple sclerosis.

The rearrangement joins TRBV5-1 to TRBJ2-7; 8 bases are shared with TRBD1. CDR3 length: 14 residues. Germline V gene data show CDR1 as SGHRS and CDR2 as YFSETQ. Trimming at V came to 4 bases and at J to 3 bases, leaving 6 bases not matched to a gene. The CDR3 reads CASSAGQEYYEQYF. In DNA, the CDR3 is TGCGCCAGCAGCGCGGGACAGGAATACTACGAGCAGTACTTC.

In nucleotides, the CDR3 is TGTGCCAGCAGCAAGAGCTGGGACGTCGCGGGGAGCGAGCAGTACTTC. This encodes CASSKSWDVAGSEQYF. V and J are TRBV7-6 and TRBJ2-7; a weak D match, TRBD2 (6 bases). Germline V gene sequence: CDR1 SGHVS, CDR2 FNYEAQ. The CDR3 extends over 16 amino acids. With 5 bases removed from V and 6 bases from J, the gap between germline ends came to 23 bases.

This chain connects TRBV2 to TRBJ2-7; D is ambiguous. The CDR3 consists of 13 residues. Trimming took 7 bases from V and 2 from J, leaving 12 bases between them. Germline CDR1 and CDR2: SNHLY and FYNNEI. CDR3 amino acids: CASNVGRTYEQYV. CDR3 DNA sequence: TGTGCCAGCAATGTAGGCAGAACCTACGAGCAGTACGTC.

The rearrangement joins TRBV7-9 to TRBJ1-3; D is ambiguous. The germline V gene encodes CDR1 SEHNR and CDR2 FQNEAQ (reference sequence). V was pared by 5 bases and J by 4 bases, with 27 bases between. CDR3 length: 19 residues. The CDR3 region is CASSPILPIGESRGNTIYF. The CDR3 DNA follows: TGTGCCAGCAGCCCCATATTACCTATTGGGGAAAGTAGAGGAAACACCATATATTTT.

The V and J genes are TRBV19 and TRBJ2-7; 8 bases are shared with TRBD2. CDR1 LNHDA and CDR2 SQIVND come from the germline V gene (reference sequence). V was clipped by 5 bases and J by 3 bases; unmatched bases: 9. This CDR3 contains 15 residues. Here the CDR3 reads CASSFGLAGFYEQYV. CDR3 coding DNA: TGTGCCAGTAGTTTCGGGTTAGCGGGATTCTACGAGCAGTACGTC.

This chain uses TRBV5-5 with TRBJ1-1, with 9 bases matching TRBD1. Trimming removed 4 bases from V and 4 bases from J; junction bases left unmatched: 11. Germline V CDR1 and CDR2: SGHKS, YYEKEE (reference sequence). The CDR3 loop spans 16 amino acids. The CDR3 nucleotides are TGTGCCAGCAGCCCAACAGGGGGCGGGAGGAGCACTGAAGCTTTCTTT. This sequence encodes CASSPTGGGRSTEAFF.

The chain employs TRBV7-9 and TRBJ1-2; 7 nucleotides match TRBD1. Germline values: CDR1 SEHNR, CDR2 FQNEAQ (reference sequence). V gave up 0 bases and J gave up 4 bases; unmatched junction bases: 5. CDR3 length: 15 residues. The CDR3 here is CASSLAEGGTYGYTF. In nucleotides, the CDR3 is TGTGCCAGCAGCTTAGCGGAAGGGGGCACCTATGGCTACACCTTC. Variable domain in full (rest from reference TRBV7-9 and TRBJ1-2): DTGVSQNPRHKITKRGQNVTFRCDPISEHNRLYWYRQTLGQGPEFLTYFQNEAQLEKSRLLSDRFSAERPKGSFSTLEIQRTEQGDSAMYLCASSLAEGGTYGYTFGSGTRLTVV.

The chain joins TRBV4-1 to TRBJ2-4, with 9 bases fitting TRBD1. With 2 bases clipped from V and 8 bases from J, the junction kept 4 bases outside the gene matches. CDR3 length: 14 amino acids. Germline assignment: CDR1 MGHRA and CDR2 YSYEKL. Written as DNA, the CDR3 is TGCGCCAGCAGCCAACAGACAGGGGGGTACATTCAGTACTTC. Amino acid sequence: CASSQQTGGYIQYF.

The CDR3 coding sequence is TGCGCCAGCAGCCAAGAGGGCTCGGCTAGCGGACAAGAGACCCAGTACTTC. Protein sequence: CASSQEGSASGQETQYF. The chain links TRBV4-1 to TRBJ2-5, with TRBD2 matching 7 bases. CDR1 and CDR2 from the germline V gene are MGHRA and YSYEKL. The CDR3 is 17 residues long. The V and J ends lost 0 bases and 2 bases, in that order; junction bases with no gene match: 9.

The chain has TRBV7-2 and TRBJ2-4; 9 nucleotides align to TRBD2. The trim removed 2 bases at V and 1 base at J, leaving 6 bases unmatched. This CDR3 is 17 amino acids long. Looked up from germline, CDR1 is SGHTA and CDR2 is FQGNSA. As DNA, the CDR3 is TGTGCCAGCAGCTTAAGGGGCGGGGGGGCGGCCAAAAACATTCAGTACTTC. As protein: CASSLRGGGAAKNIQYF.

Turning to this clone: The junction departs from germline at one end; a sequencing error may be responsible. The chain has TRBV7-7 and TRBJ2-1, with D perhaps matching TRBD1 or TRBD2 (5 bases each). CDR1 is SSHAT, CDR2 FNYEAQ, per germline (reference sequence). This CDR3 region has 16 residues. The CDR3 protein is CASSFAYGGPGNEQFF. The DNA of the CDR3 is TGTGCTAGCAGCTTCGCCTATGGGGGTCCGGGCAATGAGCAGTTCTTC.

The chain links TRBV19 to TRBJ2-1, with a weak D call TRBD2 (6 bases). This CDR3 contains 16 residues. Trimming removed 5 bases from V and 3 bases from J, with 17 bases in between. CDR1 LNHDA and CDR2 SQIVND come from the germline V gene (reference sequence). CDR3 loop: CASSYGGTPFYNEQFF. For the CDR3, the DNA is TGTGCCAGTAGTTATGGGGGGACTCCCTTCTACAATGAGCAGTTCTTC.

The V and J genes are TRBV5-1 and TRBJ1-1, with 10 bases lining up with TRBD1. The germline CDR1 and CDR2 sequences are SGHRS and YFSETQ. The CDR3 runs 17 residues. Unmatched junction bases numbered 13, after V lost 4 bases and J lost 4 bases. CDR3: CASSPGQGGIEITEAFF. The CDR3 nucleotides read TGCGCCAGCAGCCCAGGACAGGGGGGGATTGAAATCACTGAAGCTTTCTTT.

The chain carries TRBV5-5 and TRBJ1-2; D not resolved. The V end was cut by 6 bases, the J end by 1 base, with 13 bases between. Germline V gene lookup returns CDR1 SGHKS and CDR2 YYEKEE (reference sequence). The CDR3 is made up of 14 amino acids. The CDR3 DNA is TGTGCCAGCACCCCGGGCGCGGGTAACTATGGCTACACCTTC. The encoded protein is CASTPGAGNYGYTF.

The chain links TRBV10-3 to TRBJ2-1; D is perhaps TRBD1 (6 bases). There are 12 residues in the CDR3. Germline CDR1 and CDR2: ENHRY and SYGVKD. V was trimmed by 6 bases and J by 8 bases, leaving 11 bases between them. Here the CDR3 reads CAIRDRVDEQFF. The DNA for the CDR3 is TGTGCCATCAGGGACAGAGTTGATGAGCAGTTCTTC.

The chain employs TRBV4-3 and TRBJ2-2; D tentatively fits TRBD1 or TRBD2 (5 bases each). The CDR3 is 14 residues long. V was cut by 2 bases and J by 5 bases, with 9 bases left in between. The germline V gene encodes CDR1 LGHNA and CDR2 YSLEER. As DNA, the CDR3 is TGCGCCAGCAGCCAACACAGGAGGACCGGGGAGCTGTTTTTT. This translates into CASSQHRRTGELFF.

This clone has only one observation. This chain joins TRBV7-2 and TRBJ2-7; D is possibly TRBD2 (5 bases). There are 15 residues in the CDR3. Germline V gene lookup returns CDR1 SGHTA and CDR2 FQGNSA. Trimming shortened V by 1 base and J by 10 bases, and 20 bases separated the two germline ends. The CDR3 DNA is TGTGCCAGCAGCTTAGGGGCCCTACCTGCGGCGGGCCAGTACTTC. It yields the protein CASSLGALPAAGQYF.

V is TRBV18 and J is TRBJ1-5; D is undetermined. CDR3 length: 12 amino acids. V was pared by 4 bases and J by 4 bases, with 5 bases between. Germline-derived CDR1 and CDR2 are KGHSH and LQKENI. CDR3 protein: CASSLYNQPQHF. The CDR3 DNA reads TGTGCCAGCTCACTATATAATCAGCCCCAGCATTTT.